This T cell receptor (beta chain) was identified in a study of blood T cell repertoires in COVID-19. TCRdb's table, derived via immunoSEQ multiplex PCR, lists solely in-frame clones and lacks some. The sample holds around 150,000 clones, about 86% seen once. Per germline, CDR1 SNHLY and CDR2 FYNNEI. Trimming left V 0 bases short and J 0 bases short, with 10 bases between. CDR3 length: 16 residues. The sequence derives from a man aged 65 to 79 with acute or convalescent COVID-19. The V and J genes are TRBV2 and TRBJ2-3; D may be TRBD2 (5 bases). Input material: peripheral blood. Here the CDR3 reads CASSEARLPSTDTQYF. The CDR3 DNA sequence: TGTGCCAGCAGTGAAGCGCGACTACCTAGCACAGATACGCAGTATTTT.